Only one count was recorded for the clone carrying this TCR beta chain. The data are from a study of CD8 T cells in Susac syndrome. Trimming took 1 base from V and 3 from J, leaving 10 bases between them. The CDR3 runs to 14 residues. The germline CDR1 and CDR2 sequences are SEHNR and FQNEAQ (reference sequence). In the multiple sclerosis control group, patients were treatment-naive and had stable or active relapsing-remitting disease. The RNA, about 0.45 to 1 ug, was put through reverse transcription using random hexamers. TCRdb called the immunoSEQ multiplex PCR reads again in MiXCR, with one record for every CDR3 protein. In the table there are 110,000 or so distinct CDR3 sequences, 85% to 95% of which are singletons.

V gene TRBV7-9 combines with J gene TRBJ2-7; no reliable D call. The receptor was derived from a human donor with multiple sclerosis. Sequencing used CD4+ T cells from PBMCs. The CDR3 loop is CASSLVSPDYEQYF. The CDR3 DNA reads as TGTGCCAGCAGCTTAGTCTCACCTGACTACGAGCAGTACTTC.